These 30 T cell receptor beta chains were all obtained from the same sample, sequenced in a study of follicular helper T cells after annual influenza vaccination (TCRdb year 2017). The time point label of this sample denotes: 2014-2015 season, 7 days after vaccination. Receptors were amplified or captured by the immunoSEQ multiplex PCR assay. TCRdb provides this immuneACCESS table in a form limited to in-frame rearrangements. Some clones are lacking; in checked studies, under half of them reflect an unresolved V gene, and why the rest are absent is not known. This sample has over 7,000 clones in its table, and around 80% of those were observed once. The top ten constitute about 3.8% of the sample. The material sequenced was CXCR5+ CD38- circulating T follicular helper cells from blood, taken 7 days after influenza vaccination. This sample's cell subset or site label indicates: circulating Tfh, non-naive CD4+CXCR5+PD-1+ (ICOS+CD38+ or ICOS-CD38-). Receptor source: an adult who received the influenza vaccine.

The chain combines TRBV9 with TRBJ2-7; D might be TRBD2 (5 bases). This CDR3 region has 14 residues. Deletions cut 0 bases from V and 3 bases from J, with 10 bases between. Germline V gene lookup returns CDR1 SGDLS and CDR2 YYNGEE. The DNA for the CDR3 is TGTGCCAGCAGCGTAGAACCGGGAAACTACGAGCAGTACTTC. Residues: CASSVEPGNYEQYF.

The genes are TRBV9 and TRBJ2-7; a possible D gene is TRBD2 (6 bases). The CDR3 has 14 amino acids. The V gene's germline CDR1 is SGDLS and CDR2 YYNGEE. Trimming took off 1 base at V and 2 bases at J, with 10 bases between the two ends. DNA for the CDR3: TGTGCCAGCAGCGTACAGCCGGGGGCCTACGAGCAGTACTTC. Translated, it gives CASSVQPGAYEQYF.

This chain uses TRBV5-1 with TRBJ2-2; D perhaps matches TRBD1 (6 bases). Germline loops: CDR1 SGHRS, CDR2 YFSETQ. V was trimmed by 6 bases and J by 1 base, leaving 10 bases between them. CDR3 length: 14 residues. The CDR3 DNA reads as TGCGCCAGCAACGAAGGGGGGAACACCGGGGAGCTGTTTTTT. Translated, it gives CASNEGGNTGELFF.

The chain carries TRBV5-1 and TRBJ1-5; a weak D match, TRBD1 (5 bases). This CDR3 has 15 amino acids. The germline V and J ends were trimmed by 4 bases and 6 bases, with 17 bases remaining between them. Germline CDR1 is SGHRS and CDR2 is YFSETQ. CDR3 sequence: CASSPDGQGGQPQHF. The CDR3 DNA is TGCGCCAGCAGCCCCGACGGGCAGGGTGGTCAGCCCCAGCATTTT.

This clone came up once. This rearrangement joins TRBV6-5 to TRBJ1-5; 8 bases map to TRBD1. Losses at the gene ends were 6 bases for V and 7 bases for J; bases not matched to a gene: 8. This CDR3 spans 14 amino acids. Germline V lookup: CDR1 MNHEY, CDR2 SVGAGI. CDR3 protein: CASSPGQGWQPQHF. Here the CDR3 DNA reads TGTGCCAGCAGCCCTGGACAGGGTTGGCAGCCCCAGCATTTT.

This chain joins TRBV6-5 and TRBJ2-7, with 12 bases identical to TRBD2. The CDR3 has 15 amino acids. Germline lookup yields CDR1 MNHEY and CDR2 SVGAGI. V trimming: 5 bases; J trimming: 7 bases; junction bases outside the gene matches: 9. CDR3 protein: CASSRSLAGGREQYF. CDR3 nucleotide sequence: TGTGCCAGCAGTCGCTCTCTAGCGGGGGGGCGTGAGCAGTACTTC.

This chain links TRBV2 with TRBJ2-4; D call uncertain. Germline lookup yields CDR1 SNHLY and CDR2 FYNNEI. This CDR3 is built from 14 residues. V was clipped by 0 bases and J by 9 bases, with 12 bases between them. CDR3 sequence (DNA): TGTGCCAGCAGTGAAGCTATAGGACGTGGCATTCAGTACTTC. Its translation: CASSEAIGRGIQYF.

This chain uses TRBV15 with TRBJ1-3; TRBD1 is a possible D gene (5 bases). V dropped 0 bases and J dropped 6 bases, with 9 bases sitting between them. The CDR3 consists of 14 residues. Germline loops: CDR1 LNHNV, CDR2 YYDKDF (reference sequence). The CDR3, as DNA: TGTGCCACCAGCAGAGAGGGGCGGGAAAACACCATATATTTT. It is translated as CATSREGRENTIYF.

This clone was observed a single time. The chain is built from TRBV7-6 and TRBJ2-5, with D hard to call. This CDR3 is built from 13 residues. V was cut by 4 bases and J by 2 bases, with 8 bases left in between. Looked up from germline, CDR1 is SGHVS and CDR2 is FNYEAQ. The CDR3 region is CASSSTQQETQYF. CDR3 coding DNA: TGTGCCAGCAGCTCGACCCAGCAAGAGACCCAGTACTTC. Drawing the rest from reference TRBV7-6 and TRBJ2-5, the complete variable domain is GAGVSQSPRYKVTKRGQDVALRCDPISGHVSLYWYRQALGQGPEFLTYFNYEAQQDKSGLPNDRFSAERPEGSISTLTIQRTEQRDSAMYRCASSSTQQETQYFGPGTRLLVL.

V gene TRBV10-3 combines with J gene TRBJ2-5, with 8 bases aligning to TRBD1. Germline trimming cut 6 bases from V and 1 base from J; bases unmatched to any gene: 1. From germline, CDR1 is ENHRY and CDR2 SYGVKD. CDR3 length: 13 residues. The CDR3 spells CAISTGGQETQYF. CDR3 nucleotide sequence: TGTGCCATCAGCACAGGGGGCCAAGAGACCCAGTACTTC.

The chain couples TRBV11-2 to TRBJ2-5, with D tentatively TRBD2 (5 bases). The CDR3 spans 13 residues. Trimming cost V 1 base and J 5 bases, with 8 bases left between them. CDR1 is SGHAT, CDR2 FQNNGV, per germline. The CDR3, as DNA: TGTGCCAGCAGCTTAGGGCGGGCGGAGACCCAGTACTTC. It yields the protein CASSLGRAETQYF.

The CDR3 loop is CASSPLAGVSTDTQYF. In DNA form, the CDR3 reads TGTGCCAGCAGTCCACTAGCGGGGGTTAGCACAGATACGCAGTATTTT. The rearrangement joins TRBV5-4 to TRBJ2-3; 11 bases match TRBD2. CDR1 and CDR2 from the germline V gene are SGHNT and YYREEE (reference sequence). CDR3 length: 16 residues. Losses at the gene ends were 5 bases for V and 0 bases for J; bases not matched to a gene: 5.

Only a few counts were recorded for this clone. The CDR3 sequence is CACTGAGNEQFF. As DNA, the CDR3 is TGTGCCTGCACGGGGGCTGGAAATGAGCAGTTCTTC. The rearrangement joins TRBV10-3 to TRBJ2-1; D may correspond to TRBD1 or TRBD2 (6 bases each). V was trimmed by 11 bases and J by 7 bases, leaving 15 bases between them. This CDR3 contains 12 residues. CDR1 is ENHRY, CDR2 SYGVKD, per germline.

V usage is TRBV7-9 and J usage is TRBJ1-1, with a tentative D call TRBD1 (6 bases). CDR1 is SEHNR, CDR2 FQNEAQ, per germline (reference sequence). V was trimmed by 5 bases and J by 4 bases, leaving 17 bases between them. The CDR3 contains 15 residues. DNA for the CDR3: TGTGCCAGCAGCAGCGTACAGGGCTTTGGCACTGAAGCTTTCTTT. Its translation is CASSSVQGFGTEAFF.

V and J are TRBV7-9 and TRBJ1-1; D remains ambiguous. With 6 bases removed from V and 2 bases from J, the gap between germline ends came to 13 bases. CDR1 and CDR2 from the germline V gene are SEHNR and FQNEAQ (reference sequence). The CDR3 runs to 14 residues. CDR3 nucleotides: TGTGCCAGCAGACTGCTCTCCTCTAACACTGAAGCTTTCTTT. As protein: CASRLLSSNTEAFF.

V is TRBV6-6 and J is TRBJ2-7; D not certain. Germline V CDR1 and CDR2: MNHNY, SVGAGI (reference sequence). V lost 5 bases and J lost 7, with 15 bases in between. This CDR3 spans 13 amino acids. CDR3 DNA sequence: TGTGCCAGCAGTAAGACCAATGTGGGTGAGCAGTACTTC. Translating it yields CASSKTNVGEQYF.

The chain couples TRBV5-6 to TRBJ2-2; weak D call: TRBD1 (5 bases). Trimming removed 2 bases from V and 2 bases from J, with 16 bases in between. Germline V gene sequence: CDR1 SGHDT, CDR2 YYEEEE. CDR3 length equals 17 residues. This CDR3 reads CASSFMSREINTGELFF. In DNA form, the CDR3 reads TGTGCCAGCAGCTTTATGTCCAGGGAAATTAACACCGGGGAGCTGTTTTTT.

The chain combines TRBV6-1 with TRBJ2-1; 10 bases agree with TRBD2. Germline assignment: CDR1 MNHNS and CDR2 SASEGT. The V and J ends lost 6 bases and 9 bases, in that order; junction bases with no gene match: 8. This CDR3 comprises 14 residues. Here the CDR3 reads CASSVSGGAREQFF. The CDR3 DNA reads as TGTGCCAGCAGCGTCAGCGGGGGGGCGCGTGAGCAGTTCTTC.

This clone was counted only a few times. CDR3 protein: CASTSRRTEAFF. The CDR3 bases are TGTGCCAGTACCTCGCGGAGGACTGAAGCTTTCTTT. The chain joins TRBV19 to TRBJ1-1; D unresolved. The CDR3 is 12 residues long. Germline V gene data show CDR1 as LNHDA and CDR2 as SQIVND (reference sequence). Between the trimmed V and J ends, which lost 7 bases and 5 bases, there was a span of 11 bases. The whole variable domain, filled in from reference TRBV19 and TRBJ1-1, reads DGGITQSPKYLFRKEGQNVTLSCEQNLNHDAMYWYRQDPGQGLRLIYYSQIVNDFQKGDIAEGYSVSREKKESFPLTVTSAQKNPTAFYLCASTSRRTEAFFGQGTRLTVV.

Comment on this clone: The sample carries other DNA sequences with the same CDR3. The chain employs TRBV5-6 and TRBJ1-1; a possible D gene is TRBD1 (5 bases). Germline CDR1 SGHDT, CDR2 YYEEEE. V was pared by 4 bases and J by 1 base, with 8 bases between. The CDR3 contains 13 residues. In nucleotides, the CDR3 is TGTGCCAGCAGCCGGGACTCGAACACTGAAGCTTTCTTT. Its protein product is CASSRDSNTEAFF.

V is TRBV10-3 and J is TRBJ2-3, with D perhaps assigned TRBD1 or TRBD2 (5 bases each). V dropped 10 bases and J dropped 0 bases, with 8 bases sitting between them. The CDR3 extends over 12 amino acids. Germline loops: CDR1 ENHRY, CDR2 SYGVKD. Here the CDR3 reads CANGDSTDTQYF. As DNA, the CDR3 is TGTGCCAACGGGGACAGCACAGATACGCAGTATTTT.

In DNA, the CDR3 is TGCGCCAGCAGCCAAGGCGAAGGCTCAGGTTCAACTAATGAAAAACTGTTTTTT. It specifies CASSQGEGSGSTNEKLFF. The chain uses TRBV4-3 and TRBJ1-4, with D unresolved. Per the germline V gene, CDR1 is LGHNA and CDR2 is YSLEER. This CDR3 region has 18 residues. Trimming took 1 base from V and 0 from J, leaving 15 bases between them.

This sequence joins TRBV4-2 and TRBJ2-3; no clear D gene. The V gene lost 1 base and the J gene lost 5 bases, with 4 bases spanning the gap. The CDR3 totals 12 residues. Per germline, CDR1 LGHNA and CDR2 YNFKEQ. CDR3 protein: CASSQGGDTQYF. The CDR3 DNA reads TGTGCCAGCAGCCAAGGGGGAGATACGCAGTATTTT.

The chain combines TRBV7-8 with TRBJ2-3, with 12 bases aligning to TRBD1. V shed 8 bases and J 6 bases; nucleotides not matched to a gene: 3. This CDR3 spans 13 amino acids. Germline assignment: CDR1 SGHVS and CDR2 FQNEAQ. The DNA for the CDR3 is TGTGCCAGCCGGGACAGGGGGCCGGATACGCAGTATTTT. Its translation: CASRDRGPDTQYF. The full variable domain, in which reference TRBV7-8 and TRBJ2-3 provide the parts outside the CDR3, is GAGVSQSPRYKVAKRGQDVALRCDPISGHVSLFWYQQALGQGPEFLTYFQNEAQLDKSGLPSDRFFAERPEGSVSTLKIQRTQQEDSAVYLCASRDRGPDTQYFGPGTRLTVL.

V usage is TRBV30 and J usage is TRBJ2-7; D assignment may be TRBD1 or TRBD2 (5 bases each). Germline CDR1 reads GTSNPN; CDR2 reads SVGIG (reference sequence). Deletions cut 5 bases from V and 6 bases from J, with 20 bases between. This CDR3 has 14 residues. The CDR3 loop reads CAWAPGPPLSEQYF. In DNA, the CDR3 is TGTGCCTGGGCACCGGGACCCCCTTTAAGCGAGCAGTACTTC.

The V call is TRBV7-8, the J call TRBJ2-5; 7 nucleotides align to TRBD2. Looked up from germline, CDR1 is SGHVS and CDR2 is FQNEAQ. The trim removed 5 bases at V and 4 bases at J, leaving 4 bases unmatched. The CDR3 contains 13 residues. In DNA, the CDR3 is TGTGCCAGCAGCGTGGGGGGGTCAGAGACCCAGTACTTC. Translating gives CASSVGGSETQYF.

The chain joins TRBV7-3 to TRBJ2-1, with 7 bases aligning to TRBD2. The trim removed 5 bases at V and 0 bases at J, leaving 7 bases unmatched. CDR1 is SGHTA, CDR2 FQGTGA, per germline. The CDR3 is made up of 16 amino acids. This CDR3 is CASSAAGTSSYNEQFF. CDR3 in DNA: TGTGCCAGCAGCGCAGCGGGGACGAGCTCCTACAATGAGCAGTTCTTC.

V is TRBV11-2 and J is TRBJ1-2, with D tentatively TRBD1 (6 bases). This CDR3 comprises 14 residues. Germline lookup yields CDR1 SGHAT and CDR2 FQNNGV. V lost 5 bases, J lost 14 bases, and 24 bases lay in between. CDR3 coding DNA: TGTGCCAGCAGCCTGGCTCGATCCACTCAGGGGTTAACCTTC. Protein: CASSLARSTQGLTF.

V and J are TRBV12-5 and TRBJ1-5, with D hard to call. The V gene's germline CDR1 is LGHNT and CDR2 FRNRAP. The CDR3 is 13 amino acids. V lost 8 bases, J lost 2 bases, and 10 bases lay in between. The CDR3 region is CASSREGNQPQHF. CDR3 sequence (DNA): TGTGCTAGTAGCCGTGAGGGCAATCAGCCCCAGCATTTT.

The genes are TRBV6-1 and TRBJ2-7; TRBD1 is a possible D gene (6 bases). From germline, CDR1 is MNHNS and CDR2 SASEGT. The length of the CDR3 is 15 residues. Deletions cut 6 bases from V and 0 bases from J, with 15 bases between. The DNA for the CDR3 is TGTGCCAGCAGCGCCGGGACGGACAGCTCCTACGAGCAGTACTTC. This translates into CASSAGTDSSYEQYF.